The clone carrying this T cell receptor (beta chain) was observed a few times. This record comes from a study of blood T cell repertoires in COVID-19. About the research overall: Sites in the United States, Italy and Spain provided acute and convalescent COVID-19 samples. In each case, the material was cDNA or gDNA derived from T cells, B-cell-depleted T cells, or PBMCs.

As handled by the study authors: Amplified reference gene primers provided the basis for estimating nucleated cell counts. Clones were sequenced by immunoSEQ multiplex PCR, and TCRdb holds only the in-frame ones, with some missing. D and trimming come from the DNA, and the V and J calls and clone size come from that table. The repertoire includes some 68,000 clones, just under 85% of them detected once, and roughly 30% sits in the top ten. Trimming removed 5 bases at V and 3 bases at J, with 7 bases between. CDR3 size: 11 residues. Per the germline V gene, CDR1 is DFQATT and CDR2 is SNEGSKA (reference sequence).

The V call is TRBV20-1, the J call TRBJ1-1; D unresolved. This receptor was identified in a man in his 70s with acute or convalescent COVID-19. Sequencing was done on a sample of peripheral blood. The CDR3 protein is CSACRDTEAFF. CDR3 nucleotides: TGCAGTGCTTGCCGGGACACTGAAGCTTTCTTT.